This TCR beta chain was captured by sequencing in a study of blood T cell repertoires in COVID-19. In the study overall: COVID-19 samples collected from the United States, Italy and Spain covered acute and convalescent phases.

Trimming took 7 bases from V and 10 from J; bases not matched to a gene: 14. The CDR3 extends over 16 amino acids. Germline-derived CDR1 and CDR2 are LNHDA and SQIVND (reference sequence). Original processing notes: Amplification with reference gene primers provided the estimates of nucleated cell counts. Produced via immunoSEQ multiplex PCR; TCRdb's table is partial and in-frame only. For V, J and clone size, that table is used; D and trimming come from the DNA. Of 350,000 or so clones listed, nearly 90% are singletons. Sequencing was done on a sample of peripheral blood. The chain links TRBV19 to TRBJ2-1; 12 bases agree with TRBD2. This sequence originates from a man aged 18 to 35 with active or convalescent COVID-19. CDR3 amino acids: CASNPGTSGGFWEQFF. The DNA of the CDR3 is TGTGCCAGTAACCCAGGAACTAGCGGGGGGTTTTGGGAGCAGTTCTTC.